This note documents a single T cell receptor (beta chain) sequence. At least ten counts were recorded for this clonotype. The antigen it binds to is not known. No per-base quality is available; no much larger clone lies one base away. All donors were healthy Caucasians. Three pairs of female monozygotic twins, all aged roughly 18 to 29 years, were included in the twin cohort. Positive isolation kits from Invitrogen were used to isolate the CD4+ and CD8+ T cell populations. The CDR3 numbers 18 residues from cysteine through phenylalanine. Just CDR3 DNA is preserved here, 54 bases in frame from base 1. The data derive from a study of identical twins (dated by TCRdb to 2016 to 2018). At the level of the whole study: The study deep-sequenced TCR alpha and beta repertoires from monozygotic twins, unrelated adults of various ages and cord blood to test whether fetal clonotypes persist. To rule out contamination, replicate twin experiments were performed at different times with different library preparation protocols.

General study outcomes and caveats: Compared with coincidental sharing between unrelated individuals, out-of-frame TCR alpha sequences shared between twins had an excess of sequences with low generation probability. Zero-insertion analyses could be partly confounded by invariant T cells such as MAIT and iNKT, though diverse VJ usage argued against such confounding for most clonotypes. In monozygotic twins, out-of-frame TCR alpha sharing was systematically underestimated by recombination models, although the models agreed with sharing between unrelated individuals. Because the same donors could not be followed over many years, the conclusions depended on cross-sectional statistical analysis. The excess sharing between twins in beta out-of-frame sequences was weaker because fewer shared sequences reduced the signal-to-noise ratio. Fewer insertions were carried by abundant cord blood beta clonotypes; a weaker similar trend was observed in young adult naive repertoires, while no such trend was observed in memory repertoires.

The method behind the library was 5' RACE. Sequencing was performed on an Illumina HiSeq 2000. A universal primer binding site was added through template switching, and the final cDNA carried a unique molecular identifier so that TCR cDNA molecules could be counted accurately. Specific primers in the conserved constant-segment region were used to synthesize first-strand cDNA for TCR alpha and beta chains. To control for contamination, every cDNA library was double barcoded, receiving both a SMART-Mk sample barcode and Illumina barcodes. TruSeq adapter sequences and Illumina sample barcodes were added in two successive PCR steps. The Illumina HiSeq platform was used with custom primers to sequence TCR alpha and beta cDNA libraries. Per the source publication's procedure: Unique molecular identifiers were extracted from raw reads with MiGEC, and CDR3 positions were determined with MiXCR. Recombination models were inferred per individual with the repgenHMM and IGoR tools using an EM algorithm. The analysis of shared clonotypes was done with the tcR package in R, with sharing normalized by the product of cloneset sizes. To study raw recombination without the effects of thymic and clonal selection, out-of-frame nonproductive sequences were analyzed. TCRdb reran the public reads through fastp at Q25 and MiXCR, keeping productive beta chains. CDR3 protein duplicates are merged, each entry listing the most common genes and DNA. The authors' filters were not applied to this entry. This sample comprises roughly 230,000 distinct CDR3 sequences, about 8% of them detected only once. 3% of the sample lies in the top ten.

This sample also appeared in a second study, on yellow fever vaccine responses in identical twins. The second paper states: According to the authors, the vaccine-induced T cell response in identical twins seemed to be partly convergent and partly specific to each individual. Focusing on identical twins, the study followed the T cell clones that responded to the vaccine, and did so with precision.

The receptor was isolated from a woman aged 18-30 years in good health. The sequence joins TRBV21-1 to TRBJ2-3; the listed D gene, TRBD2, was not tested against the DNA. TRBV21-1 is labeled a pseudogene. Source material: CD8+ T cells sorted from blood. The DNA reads TGTGCCAGCAGCGAATTAGTGGGACTAGCCTTTTTAAAAGATACGCAGTATTTT. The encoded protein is CASSELVGLAFLKDTQYF.